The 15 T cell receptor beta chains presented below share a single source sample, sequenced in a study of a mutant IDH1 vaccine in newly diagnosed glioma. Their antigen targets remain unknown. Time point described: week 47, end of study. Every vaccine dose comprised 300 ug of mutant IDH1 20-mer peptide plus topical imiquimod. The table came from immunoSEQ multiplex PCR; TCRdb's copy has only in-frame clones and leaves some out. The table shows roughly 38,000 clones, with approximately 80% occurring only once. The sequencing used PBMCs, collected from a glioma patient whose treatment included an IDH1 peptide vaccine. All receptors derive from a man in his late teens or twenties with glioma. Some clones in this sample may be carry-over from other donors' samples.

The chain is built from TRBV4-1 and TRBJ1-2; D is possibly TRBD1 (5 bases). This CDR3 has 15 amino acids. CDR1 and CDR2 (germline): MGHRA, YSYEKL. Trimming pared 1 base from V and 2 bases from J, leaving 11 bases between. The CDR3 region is CASSQAAGTNYGYTF. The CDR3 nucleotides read TGCGCCAGCAGCCAAGCAGCGGGGACCAACTATGGCTACACCTTC.

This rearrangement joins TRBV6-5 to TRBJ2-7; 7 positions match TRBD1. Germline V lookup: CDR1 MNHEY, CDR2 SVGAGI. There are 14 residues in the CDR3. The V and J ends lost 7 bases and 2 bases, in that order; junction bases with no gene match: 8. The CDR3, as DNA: TGTGCCAGCAACCGCCGAGGGGGCCCCTACGAGCAGTACTTC. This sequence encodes CASNRRGGPYEQYF.

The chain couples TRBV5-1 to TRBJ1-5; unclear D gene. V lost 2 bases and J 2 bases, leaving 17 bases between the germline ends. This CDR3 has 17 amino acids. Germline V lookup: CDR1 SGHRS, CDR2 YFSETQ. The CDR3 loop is CASSLGISERGNQPQHF. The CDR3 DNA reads TGCGCCAGCAGCTTAGGGATATCTGAGAGGGGCAATCAGCCCCAGCATTTT.

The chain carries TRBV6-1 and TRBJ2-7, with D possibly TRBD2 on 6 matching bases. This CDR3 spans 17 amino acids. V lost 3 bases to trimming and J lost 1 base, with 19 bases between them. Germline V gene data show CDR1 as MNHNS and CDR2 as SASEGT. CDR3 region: CASSDVLSGPWSYEQYF. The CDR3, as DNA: TGTGCCAGCAGTGATGTTCTTAGCGGCCCTTGGTCCTACGAGCAGTACTTC.

As DNA, the CDR3 is TGCGCCAGCAGCTTGTACGGGGGTACCTACGAGCAGTACTTC. Translated: CASSLYGGTYEQYF. The rearrangement uses TRBV5-1 and TRBJ2-7, with D possibly being TRBD2 (6 bases). V gave up 1 base and J gave up 2 bases, with 10 bases separating them. The CDR3 runs to 14 residues. Per germline, CDR1 SGHRS and CDR2 YFSETQ.

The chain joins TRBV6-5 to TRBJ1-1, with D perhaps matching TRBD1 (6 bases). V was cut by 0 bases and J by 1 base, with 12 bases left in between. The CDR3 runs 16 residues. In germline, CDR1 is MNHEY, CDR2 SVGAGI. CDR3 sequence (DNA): TGTGCCAGCAGTTACTCGATCTCAGGGGCGAACACTGAAGCTTTCTTT. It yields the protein CASSYSISGANTEAFF.

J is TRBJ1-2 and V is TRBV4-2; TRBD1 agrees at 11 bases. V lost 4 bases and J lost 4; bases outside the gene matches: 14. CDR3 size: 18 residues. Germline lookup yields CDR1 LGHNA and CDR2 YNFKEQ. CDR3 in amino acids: CASSPGTGGTPLPYGYTF. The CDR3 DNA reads TGTGCCAGCAGCCCTGGGACAGGGGGAACTCCACTTCCCTATGGCTACACCTTC.

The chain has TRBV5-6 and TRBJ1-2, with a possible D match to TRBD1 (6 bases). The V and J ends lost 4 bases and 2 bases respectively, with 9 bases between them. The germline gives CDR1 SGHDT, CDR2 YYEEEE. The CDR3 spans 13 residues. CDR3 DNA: TGTGCCAGCAGCCCCGGGACAAACTATGGCTACACCTTC. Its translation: CASSPGTNYGYTF.

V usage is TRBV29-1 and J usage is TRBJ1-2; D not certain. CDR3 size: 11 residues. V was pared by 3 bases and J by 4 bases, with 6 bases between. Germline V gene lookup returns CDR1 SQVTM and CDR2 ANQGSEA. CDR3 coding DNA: TGCAGCGTTGACAGAGGCTATGGCTACACCTTC. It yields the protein CSVDRGYGYTF.

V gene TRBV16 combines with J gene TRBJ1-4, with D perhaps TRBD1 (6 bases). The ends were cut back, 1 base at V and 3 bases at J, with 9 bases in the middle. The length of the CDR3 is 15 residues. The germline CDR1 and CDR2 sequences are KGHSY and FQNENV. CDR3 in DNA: TGTGCCAGCAGCCAATACGCAGGGGCTAATGAAAAACTGTTTTTT. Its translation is CASSQYAGANEKLFF.

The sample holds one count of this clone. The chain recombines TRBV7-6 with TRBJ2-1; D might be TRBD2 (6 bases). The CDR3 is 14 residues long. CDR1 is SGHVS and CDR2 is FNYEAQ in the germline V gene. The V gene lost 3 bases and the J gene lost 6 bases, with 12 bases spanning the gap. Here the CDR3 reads CASSFGLASNEQFF. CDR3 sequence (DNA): TGTGCCAGCAGCTTTGGGCTAGCGAGCAATGAGCAGTTCTTC. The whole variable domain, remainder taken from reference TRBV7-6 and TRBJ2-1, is GAGVSQSPRYKVTKRGQDVALRCDPISGHVSLYWYRQALGQGPEFLTYFNYEAQQDKSGLPNDRFSAERPEGSISTLTIQRTEQRDSAMYRCASSFGLASNEQFFGPGTRLTVL.

The CDR3 nucleotides are TGCGCCAGCAGCTTAGGGGGGCAGGGGGTGAAAGATACGCAGTATTTT. Its protein product is CASSLGGQGVKDTQYF. The V and J genes are TRBV5-1 and TRBJ2-3, with a weak D call TRBD1 (7 bases). Germline CDR1 and CDR2: SGHRS and YFSETQ. The CDR3 is 16 residues long. Trimming took 2 bases from V and 5 from J, leaving 18 bases between them.

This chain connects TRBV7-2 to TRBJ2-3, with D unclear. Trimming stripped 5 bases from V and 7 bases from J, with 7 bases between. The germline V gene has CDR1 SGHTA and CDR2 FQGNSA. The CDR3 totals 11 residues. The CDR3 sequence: CASSPGHTQYF. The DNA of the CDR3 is TGTGCCAGCAGCCCGGGTCATACGCAGTATTTT. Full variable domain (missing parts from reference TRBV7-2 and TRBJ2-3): GAGVSQSPSNKVTEKGKDVELRCDPISGHTALYWYRQSLGQGLEFLIYFQGNSAPDKSGLPSDRFSAERTGGSVSTLTIQRTQQEDSAVYLCASSPGHTQYFGPGTRLTVL.

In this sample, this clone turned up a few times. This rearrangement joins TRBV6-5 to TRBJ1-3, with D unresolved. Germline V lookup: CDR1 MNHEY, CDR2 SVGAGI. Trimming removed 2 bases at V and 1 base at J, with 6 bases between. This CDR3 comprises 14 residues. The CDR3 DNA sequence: TGTGCCAGCAGTTACAGGCCGTCTGGAAACACCATATATTTT. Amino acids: CASSYRPSGNTIYF.

CDR3: CASSSGTGNEQFF. CDR3 sequence (DNA): TGCGCCAGCAGCTCCGGGACAGGCAATGAGCAGTTCTTC. The genes are TRBV5-1 and TRBJ2-1; 8 bases are shared with TRBD1. Germline trimming cut 3 bases from V and 6 bases from J; bases unmatched to any gene: 2. CDR1 and CDR2 (germline): SGHRS, YFSETQ. This CDR3 contains 13 residues.